This TCR beta chain is drawn from a study of control samples from healthy donors and cancer patients. Germline assignment: CDR1 KGHSH and CDR2 LQKENI. The CDR3 is 14 amino acids. Trimming left V 3 bases short and J 1 base short, with 7 bases between. Sequencing used immunoSEQ multiplex PCR; TCRdb keeps in-frame clones, though not all of them. The table includes about 190,000 clones, about 89% detected once. The sequenced material came from blood. The chain has TRBV18 and TRBJ1-5, with D unclear. The receptor comes from a young man in good health. CDR3 sequence reads: CASSPVTSNQPQHF. The CDR3, as DNA: TGTGCCAGCTCACCGGTAACAAGCAATCAGCCCCAGCATTTT. Full variable domain (remainder filled in from reference TRBV18 and TRBJ1-5): NAGVMQNPRHLVRRRGQEARLRCSPMKGHSHVYWYRQLPEEGLKFMVYLQKENIIDESGMPKERFSAEFPKEGPSILRIQQVVRGDSAAYFCASSPVTSNQPQHFGDGTRLSIL.